A selection of T cell receptor beta chains follows, all from one sample in a study of T cell repertoires and HLA-DP antigens. TCRdb's table, derived via immunoSEQ multiplex PCR, lists solely in-frame clones and lacks some. The data show over 60,000 clones, around 77% seen once. Antigens for these TCRs are unknown. The sequencing input was CD4+ T cells from PBMCs. The source of these receptors is a man aged 60-69 years in good health and CMV-seronegative. CDR3s include the opening cysteine and the closing phenylalanine or tryptophan. A D gene is named only where the DNA matches it firmly. Clone size is stated in some rows and not others, as once, few, many or a class when expanded.

CDR3 protein	CDR3 DNA	D gene	V gene	J gene	clone size
CASSPRQGRTEAFF	TGTGCCAGTAGTCCAAGACAGGGAAGGACTGAAGCTTTCTTT	TRBD1	TRBV19	TRBJ1-1	NA
CASSPPRWGRAVDQPQHF	TGTGCCAGCAGCCCCCCTCGGTGGGGCAGGGCGGTAGATCAGCCCCAGCATTTT	NA	TRBV11-2	TRBJ1-5	NA
CASGGNTGELFF	TGTGCTAGTGGAGGGAACACCGGGGAGCTGTTTTTT	NA	TRBV12-5	TRBJ2-2	few
CASSHPLGGKNTEAFF	TGTGCCAGCAGCCACCCCTTGGGGGGCAAGAACACTGAAGCTTTCTTT	NA	TRBV7-2	TRBJ1-1	NA
CASSLVWRDTQYF	TGTGCCAGCAGTTTGGTTTGGAGGGATACGCAGTATTTT	NA	TRBV28	TRBJ2-3	NA
CAISGGTDEGQPQHF	TGTGCCATCAGCGGTGGGACAGATGAGGGTCAGCCCCAGCATTTT	TRBD1	TRBV10-3	TRBJ1-5	NA
CAISESGTNEQFF	TGTGCCATCAGTGAGTCGGGGACCAATGAGCAGTTCTTC	NA	TRBV10-3	TRBJ2-1	medium-sized
CASSFKGNPSGNTIYF	TGTGCCAGCAGCTTTAAGGGGAACCCCTCTGGAAACACCATATATTTT	NA	TRBV7-2	TRBJ1-3	NA
CASSPEWGQPQHF	TGTGCCAGCAGCCCCGAGTGGGGCCAGCCCCAGCATTTT	NA	TRBV9	TRBJ1-5	NA
CASSPTGGTGYTF	TGTGCCAGCAGCCCGACAGGGGGCACGGGCTACACCTTC	TRBD1	TRBV7-9	TRBJ1-2	NA
CASSSPRRTDNEQFF	TGTGCCAGCAGCTCCCCTCGGCGGACTGACAATGAGCAGTTCTTC	NA	TRBV13	TRBJ2-1	NA